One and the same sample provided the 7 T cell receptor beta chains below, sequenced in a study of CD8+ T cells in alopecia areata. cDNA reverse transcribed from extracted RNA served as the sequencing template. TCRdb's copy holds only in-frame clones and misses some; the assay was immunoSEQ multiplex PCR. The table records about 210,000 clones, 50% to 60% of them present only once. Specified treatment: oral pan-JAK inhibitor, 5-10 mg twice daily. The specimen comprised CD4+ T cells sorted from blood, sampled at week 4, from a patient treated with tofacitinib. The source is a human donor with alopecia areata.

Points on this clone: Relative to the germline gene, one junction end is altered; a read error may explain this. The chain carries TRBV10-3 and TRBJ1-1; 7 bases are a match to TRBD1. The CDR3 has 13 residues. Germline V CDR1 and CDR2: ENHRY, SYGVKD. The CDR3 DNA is TGTGCAATCAGTGATCAGGGGGGTACTGAAGCTTTCTTT. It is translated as CAISDQGGTEAFF.

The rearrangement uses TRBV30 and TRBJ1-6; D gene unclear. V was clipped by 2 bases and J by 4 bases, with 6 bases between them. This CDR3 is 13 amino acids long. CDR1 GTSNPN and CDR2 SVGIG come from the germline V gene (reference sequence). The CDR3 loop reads CAWSLNYNSPLHF. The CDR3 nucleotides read TGTGCCTGGAGTTTAAATTATAATTCACCCCTCCACTTT.

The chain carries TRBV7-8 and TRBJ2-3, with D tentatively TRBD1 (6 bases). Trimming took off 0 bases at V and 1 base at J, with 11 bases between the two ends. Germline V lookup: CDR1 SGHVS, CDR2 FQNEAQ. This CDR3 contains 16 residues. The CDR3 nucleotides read TGTGCCAGCAGCTTAGCGGGGGCCCTACGCACAGATACGCAGTATTTT. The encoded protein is CASSLAGALRTDTQYF. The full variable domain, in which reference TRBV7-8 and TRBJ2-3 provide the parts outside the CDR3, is GAGVSQSPRYKVAKRGQDVALRCDPISGHVSLFWYQQALGQGPEFLTYFQNEAQLDKSGLPSDRFFAERPEGSVSTLKIQRTQQEDSAVYLCASSLAGALRTDTQYFGPGTRLTVL.

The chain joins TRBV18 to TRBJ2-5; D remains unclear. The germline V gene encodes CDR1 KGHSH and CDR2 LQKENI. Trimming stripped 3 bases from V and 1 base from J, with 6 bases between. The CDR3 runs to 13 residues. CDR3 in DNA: TGTGCCAGCTCACCTAGTTTCCAAGAGACCCAGTACTTC. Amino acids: CASSPSFQETQYF.

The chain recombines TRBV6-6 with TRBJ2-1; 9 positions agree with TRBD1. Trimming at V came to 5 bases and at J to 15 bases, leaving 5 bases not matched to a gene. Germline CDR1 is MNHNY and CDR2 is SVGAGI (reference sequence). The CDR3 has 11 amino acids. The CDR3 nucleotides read TGTGCCAGCAGTCAGGACAGGGGCCGGTTCTTC. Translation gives CASSQDRGRFF.

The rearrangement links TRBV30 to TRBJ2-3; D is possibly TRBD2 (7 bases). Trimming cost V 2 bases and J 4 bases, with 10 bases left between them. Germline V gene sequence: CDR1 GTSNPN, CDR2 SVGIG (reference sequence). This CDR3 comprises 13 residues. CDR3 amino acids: CAWSRGGADTQYF. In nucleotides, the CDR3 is TGTGCCTGGAGTCGCGGGGGCGCAGATACGCAGTATTTT.

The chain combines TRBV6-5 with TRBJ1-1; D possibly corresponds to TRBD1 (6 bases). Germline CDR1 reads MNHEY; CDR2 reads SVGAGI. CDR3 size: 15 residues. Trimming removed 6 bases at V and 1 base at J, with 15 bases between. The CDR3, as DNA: TGTGCCAGCAGCTCAAGAGGGACACCGAACACTGAAGCTTTCTTT. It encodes CASSSRGTPNTEAFF.